This entry lists 31 T cell receptor beta chains sequenced from one sample in a study of memory CD4+ T cells and cytomegalovirus serostatus. TCRdb's table, derived via immunoSEQ multiplex PCR, lists solely in-frame clones and lacks some. The sample lists tens of thousands of clones; 82% were seen once. The sort gate was single viable CD3+CD4+CD8-CD45RO+ cells for memory CD4+ T cells. Sequencing was performed on memory CD4+ T cells from blood. The receptors were gathered from an adult in good health and CMV-seronegative. Some clones in this sample may be carry-over from other donors' samples.

The sample holds one count of this clone. The rearrangement uses TRBV5-1 and TRBJ1-1, with 7 bases that match TRBD1. The germline V gene encodes CDR1 SGHRS and CDR2 YFSETQ. The CDR3 is made up of 15 amino acids. Trimming removed 4 bases from V and 1 base from J; junction bases left unmatched: 7. CDR3: CASSPRQGWNTEAFF. The CDR3, as DNA: TGCGCCAGCAGCCCCCGACAGGGCTGGAACACTGAAGCTTTCTTT. Drawing the rest from reference TRBV5-1 and TRBJ1-1, the complete variable domain is KAGVTQTPRYLIKTRGQQVTLSCSPISGHRSVSWYQQTPGQGLQFLFEYFSETQRNKGNFPGRFSGRQFSNSRSEMNVSTLELGDSALYLCASSPRQGWNTEAFFGQGTRLTVV.

This clone was detected only once. This chain connects TRBV5-1 to TRBJ2-5; D not resolved. The V gene's germline CDR1 is SGHRS and CDR2 YFSETQ. The V gene lost 8 bases and the J gene lost 5 bases, with 10 bases spanning the gap. This CDR3 is 11 amino acids long. The CDR3 DNA reads TGCGCCAGTAAGATGGGGGAGACCCAGTACTTC. Translated: CASKMGETQYF. The full variable domain, with the rest looked up from reference TRBV5-1 and TRBJ2-5, is KAGVTQTPRYLIKTRGQQVTLSCSPISGHRSVSWYQQTPGQGLQFLFEYFSETQRNKGNFPGRFSGRQFSNSRSEMNVSTLELGDSALYLCASKMGETQYFGPGTRLLVL.

This rearrangement joins TRBV27 to TRBJ2-1; D not resolved. The germline V gene encodes CDR1 MNHEY and CDR2 SMNVEV (reference sequence). CDR3 length: 13 amino acids. With 5 bases removed from V and 8 bases from J, the gap between germline ends came to 13 bases. The CDR3 protein is CASSNTAAHEQFF. The CDR3 DNA sequence: TGTGCCAGCAGTAATACAGCTGCCCATGAGCAGTTCTTC.

For the CDR3, the DNA is TGTGCCAGCAGCTCACCGGGCCACCCAAAGAGTGAAAAACTGTTTTTT. This codes for CASSSPGHPKSEKLFF. The chain links TRBV7-9 to TRBJ1-4; D gene ambiguous. CDR3 length equals 16 residues. Trimming cost V 4 bases and J 7 bases, with 19 bases left between them. Germline CDR1 and CDR2: SEHNR and FQNEAQ (reference sequence).

The V gene is TRBV5-1, the J gene TRBJ1-1; unclear D gene. This CDR3 has 13 residues. Trimming took 1 base from V and 5 from J, leaving 9 bases between them. The germline V gene has CDR1 SGHRS and CDR2 YFSETQ. CDR3 region: CASSLRVGTEAFF. The DNA for the CDR3 is TGCGCCAGCAGCTTGCGTGTAGGGACTGAAGCTTTCTTT.

CDR3 amino acids: CASSPSGQGSGIQYF. DNA of the CDR3: TGTGCCAGCAGTCCATCGGGACAGGGGAGCGGCATTCAGTACTTC. The gene calls are TRBV28 and TRBJ2-4; TRBD1 agrees at 10 bases. The CDR3 is made up of 15 amino acids. Germline CDR1 MDHEN, CDR2 SYDVKM. J lost 9 bases, V lost 5 bases, and 10 bases had no gene match.

The chain uses TRBV5-4 and TRBJ1-1; TRBD1 might be the D (5 bases). V gave up 6 bases and J gave up 0 bases, with 15 bases separating them. CDR3 length: 15 amino acids. Per the germline V gene, CDR1 is SGHNT and CDR2 is YYREEE (reference sequence). The CDR3 here is CASTSGNWMNTEAFF. Here the CDR3 DNA reads TGTGCCAGCACCTCAGGGAACTGGATGAACACTGAAGCTTTCTTT. The full variable domain, rest sourced from reference TRBV5-4 and TRBJ1-1, is ETGVTQSPTHLIKTRGQQVTLRCSSQSGHNTVSWYQQALGQGPQFIFQYYREEENGRGNFPPRFSGLQFPNYSSELNVNALELDDSALYLCASTSGNWMNTEAFFGQGTRLTVV.

The V call is TRBV9, the J call TRBJ2-2; no firm D call. V gave up 4 bases and J gave up 6 bases, with 7 bases separating them. The CDR3 is made up of 12 amino acids. CDR1 and CDR2 (germline): SGDLS, YYNGEE. CDR3 sequence reads: CASSQRAGELFF. CDR3 bases: TGTGCCAGCAGCCAGAGAGCCGGGGAGCTGTTTTTT.

The V call is TRBV7-3, the J call TRBJ2-1, with 7 nucleotides matching TRBD1. There are 16 residues in the CDR3. V was pared by 4 bases and J by 3 bases, with 9 bases of the junction left unmatched. Germline-derived CDR1 and CDR2 are SGHTA and FQGTGA. The CDR3 loop is CASSSIGQAGYNEQFF. Here the CDR3 DNA reads TGTGCCAGCAGCTCCATCGGACAGGCGGGCTACAATGAGCAGTTCTTC.

The chain joins TRBV7-9 to TRBJ1-3; D call uncertain. The CDR3 covers 12 residues. Trimming pared 6 bases from V and 4 bases from J, leaving 7 bases between. Germline assignment: CDR1 SEHNR and CDR2 FQNEAQ (reference sequence). As DNA, the CDR3 is TGTGCCAGCAGGTCAGAGGGAAACACCATATATTTT. This encodes CASRSEGNTIYF.

The rearrangement joins TRBV5-4 to TRBJ2-1; TRBD1 matches at 10 bases. V was pared by 5 bases and J by 8 bases, with 7 bases of the junction left unmatched. The CDR3 is 14 amino acids. Per germline, CDR1 SGHNT and CDR2 YYREEE (reference sequence). This CDR3 is CASRSGTGADEQFF. For the CDR3, the DNA is TGTGCCAGCAGATCCGGGACAGGGGCCGATGAGCAGTTCTTC.

V is TRBV6-6 and J is TRBJ1-1; D is uncertain. Trimming took 8 bases from V and 3 from J, leaving 10 bases between them. This CDR3 comprises 12 residues. The germline gives CDR1 MNHNY, CDR2 SVGAGI (reference sequence). The DNA of the CDR3 is TGTGCCAGCCGAGGGCGCGACACTGAAGCTTTCTTT. This sequence encodes CASRGRDTEAFF.

This rearrangement joins TRBV11-3 to TRBJ2-1, with 10 bases aligning to TRBD2. The CDR3 length is 18 residues. Germline CDR1 is SGHNT and CDR2 is YENEEA. Trimming removed 5 bases from V and 5 bases from J; junction bases left unmatched: 15. The CDR3 protein is CASSHRLAGSTPHNEQFF. The CDR3 coding sequence is TGTGCCAGCAGCCACAGACTAGCGGGTTCTACTCCCCACAATGAGCAGTTCTTC.

This clone was recorded a few times. This chain joins TRBV13 and TRBJ2-7; possible D gene TRBD2, 5 bases. The V gene lost 0 bases and the J gene lost 0 bases, with 12 bases spanning the gap. The CDR3 sequence is 16 residues long. From germline, CDR1 is PRHDT and CDR2 FYEKMQ (reference sequence). The CDR3 spells CASSLGEPGVSYEQYF. The CDR3 region has the DNA TGTGCCAGCAGCTTAGGGGAGCCCGGGGTCTCCTACGAGCAGTACTTC.

The chain recombines TRBV6-1 with TRBJ2-7, with D possibly being TRBD1 or TRBD2 (5 bases each). Germline lookup yields CDR1 MNHNS and CDR2 SASEGT. The CDR3 runs 15 residues. V lost 8 bases to trimming and J lost 6 bases, with 23 bases between them. The chain's CDR3 is CASDRSVGGAIEQYF. The DNA of the CDR3 is TGTGCCAGCGACCGAAGTGTTGGGGGAGCCATCGAGCAGTACTTC.

This sequence joins TRBV6-5 and TRBJ2-1; D possibly uses TRBD1 or TRBD2 (7 bases each). The CDR3 has 14 residues. Trimming shortened V by 8 bases and J by 3 bases, and 14 bases separated the two germline ends. Germline loops: CDR1 MNHEY, CDR2 SVGAGI. The CDR3: CASGRGTDYNEQFF. The CDR3 bases are TGTGCCAGCGGGCGGGGGACAGACTACAATGAGCAGTTCTTC.

CDR3 in DNA: TGTGCCAGCAGTTTTAGGGACAGGGGGTCCTACGAGCAGTACTTC. Translation: CASSFRDRGSYEQYF. V and J are TRBV27 and TRBJ2-7; TRBD1 matches at 11 bases. The CDR3 consists of 15 residues. Germline CDR1 reads MNHEY; CDR2 reads SMNVEV (reference sequence). V lost 3 bases and J lost 1; bases outside the gene matches: 2.

This clone was seen only once. The chain has TRBV2 and TRBJ2-7; 10 bases line up with TRBD2. Germline values: CDR1 SNHLY, CDR2 FYNNEI. Trimming at V came to 1 base and at J to 3 bases, leaving 6 bases not matched to a gene. The CDR3 runs to 16 residues. CDR3 sequence reads: CASSEDFRLAGYEQYF. CDR3 sequence (DNA): TGTGCCAGCAGTGAAGACTTCCGACTAGCGGGCTACGAGCAGTACTTC. Based on the CDR3 plus reference TRBV2 and TRBJ2-7, the full variable domain is EPEVTQTPSHQVTQMGQEVILRCVPISNHLYFYWYRQILGQKVEFLVSFYNNEISEKSEIFDDQFSVERPDGSNFTLKIRSTKLEDSAMYFCASSEDFRLAGYEQYFGPGTRLTVT.

Here the CDR3 reads CASSSRAQPHGSNQPQHF. CDR3 DNA: TGTGCCAGCAGCAGCCGGGCCCAGCCTCACGGAAGCAATCAGCCCCAGCATTTT. The chain carries TRBV7-6 and TRBJ1-5; D gene uncertain. CDR1 and CDR2 from the germline V gene are SGHVS and FNYEAQ. CDR3 length: 18 amino acids. The ends were cut back, 5 bases at V and 1 base at J, with 21 bases in the middle.

The CDR3 is CASRLSMNTEAFF. The CDR3 DNA reads as TGTGCCAGCAGACTCTCGATGAACACTGAAGCTTTCTTT. The J gene is TRBJ1-1, the V gene TRBV7-8; D not resolved. V lost 6 bases, J lost 0 bases, and 8 bases lay in between. Germline V gene lookup returns CDR1 SGHVS and CDR2 FQNEAQ. This CDR3 region has 13 residues.

The CDR3 region has the DNA TGTGCCTGGAGTCCCCCCCGAAGCTCTGGGGCCAACGTCCTGACTTTC. Its protein is CAWSPPRSSGANVLTF. This chain connects TRBV30 to TRBJ2-6; D gene uncertain. The V end lost 2 bases, the J end lost 0 bases, and 11 bases lay between the germline ends. CDR1 and CDR2 (germline): GTSNPN, SVGIG (reference sequence). The CDR3 runs 16 residues.

This chain joins TRBV7-6 and TRBJ2-2; a weak D match, TRBD1 (5 bases). CDR3 length: 17 residues. From germline, CDR1 is SGHVS and CDR2 FNYEAQ. V gave up 4 bases and J gave up 4 bases, with 19 bases separating them. CDR3: CASSYGQMYQGTGELFF. The DNA of the CDR3 is TGTGCCAGCAGCTACGGACAAATGTACCAGGGCACCGGGGAGCTGTTTTTT.

The rearrangement links TRBV15 to TRBJ2-7; TRBD2 matches 16 bases. Germline CDR1 and CDR2: LNHNV and YYDKDF (reference sequence). V lost 1 base and J lost 2; bases outside the gene matches: 8. The CDR3 runs to 19 residues. This CDR3 is CATSRGRGLAGGNTYEQYF. In DNA form, the CDR3 reads TGTGCCACCAGCAGAGGGAGGGGACTAGCGGGAGGGAATACCTACGAGCAGTACTTC.

V gene TRBV7-2 combines with J gene TRBJ2-1, with D perhaps assigned TRBD1 or TRBD2 (6 bases each). The CDR3 runs to 15 residues. Germline CDR1 reads SGHTA; CDR2 reads FQGNSA. V shed 5 bases and J shed 3 bases, with 14 bases lying between them. CDR3 in amino acids: CASSAGGGVYNEQFF. The CDR3 DNA reads TGTGCCAGCAGCGCTGGGGGCGGGGTCTACAATGAGCAGTTCTTC. The variable domain in full, with the rest retrieved from reference TRBV7-2 and TRBJ2-1, is GAGVSQSPSNKVTEKGKDVELRCDPISGHTALYWYRQSLGQGLEFLIYFQGNSAPDKSGLPSDRFSAERTGGSVSTLTIQRTQQEDSAVYLCASSAGGGVYNEQFFGPGTRLTVL.

The rearrangement links TRBV6-1 to TRBJ2-7, with 7 bases aligning to TRBD1. The CDR3 covers 15 residues. Germline values: CDR1 MNHNS, CDR2 SASEGT. Losses at the gene ends were 4 bases for V and 4 bases for J; bases not matched to a gene: 10. Written as DNA, the CDR3 is TGTGCCAGCAGTGCCAACAGGGGAGATGCATACGAGCAGTACTTC. Translation: CASSANRGDAYEQYF.

The V and J genes are TRBV28 and TRBJ1-3; D gene uncertain. V was shortened by 3 bases and J by 4 bases, with 10 bases between the two germline ends. The CDR3 sequence is 14 residues long. The V gene's germline CDR1 is MDHEN and CDR2 SYDVKM. The CDR3 coding sequence is TGTGCCAGCAGTTTGCCCCGGAGCGGAAACACCATATATTTT. Its translation: CASSLPRSGNTIYF.

The genes are TRBV9 and TRBJ1-2, with a tentative D call TRBD1 (6 bases). The CDR3 runs to 14 residues. V was pared by 0 bases and J by 8 bases, with 14 bases between. Germline V gene sequence: CDR1 SGDLS, CDR2 YYNGEE. CDR3 sequence reads: CASSVDTGTGGYTF. The DNA for the CDR3 is TGTGCCAGCAGCGTAGATACAGGGACGGGGGGCTACACCTTC.

This sequence joins TRBV28 and TRBJ1-6; D is undetermined. The CDR3 spans 14 residues. Germline CDR1 MDHEN, CDR2 SYDVKM. V was trimmed by 5 bases and J by 9 bases, leaving 14 bases between them. CDR3 coding DNA: TGTGCCAGCAGTCCTGTTCTCTGGGGTTCACCCCTCCACTTT. The encoded protein is CASSPVLWGSPLHF.

The V and J genes are TRBV5-1 and TRBJ1-2; no clear D gene. V was clipped by 4 bases and J by 6 bases, with 16 bases between them. CDR1 is SGHRS and CDR2 is YFSETQ in the germline V gene. This CDR3 is built from 14 residues. In DNA form, the CDR3 reads TGCGCCAGCAGCACTGGCGGGTCGCTAGATGGCTACACCTTC. This encodes CASSTGGSLDGYTF.

This chain uses TRBV19 with TRBJ2-1, with 11 bases lining up with TRBD2. The junction had 11 bases not matched to a gene; V was cut back by 5 bases and J by 5 bases. This CDR3 region has 17 residues. Germline values: CDR1 LNHDA, CDR2 SQIVND (reference sequence). Here the CDR3 DNA reads TGTGCCAGTAGTGCCTCCCTGACTAGCGGGATCAACAATGAGCAGTTCTTC. Translating gives CASSASLTSGINNEQFF.

This rearrangement joins TRBV28 to TRBJ2-7; 8 positions match TRBD1. Unmatched junction bases numbered 8, after V lost 4 bases and J lost 0 bases. The germline V gene has CDR1 MDHEN and CDR2 SYDVKM. This CDR3 has 16 amino acids. CDR3 in DNA: TGTGCCAGCAGTTCCCCAGCTGGGACAGGCTCCTACGAGCAGTACTTC. It yields the protein CASSSPAGTGSYEQYF.